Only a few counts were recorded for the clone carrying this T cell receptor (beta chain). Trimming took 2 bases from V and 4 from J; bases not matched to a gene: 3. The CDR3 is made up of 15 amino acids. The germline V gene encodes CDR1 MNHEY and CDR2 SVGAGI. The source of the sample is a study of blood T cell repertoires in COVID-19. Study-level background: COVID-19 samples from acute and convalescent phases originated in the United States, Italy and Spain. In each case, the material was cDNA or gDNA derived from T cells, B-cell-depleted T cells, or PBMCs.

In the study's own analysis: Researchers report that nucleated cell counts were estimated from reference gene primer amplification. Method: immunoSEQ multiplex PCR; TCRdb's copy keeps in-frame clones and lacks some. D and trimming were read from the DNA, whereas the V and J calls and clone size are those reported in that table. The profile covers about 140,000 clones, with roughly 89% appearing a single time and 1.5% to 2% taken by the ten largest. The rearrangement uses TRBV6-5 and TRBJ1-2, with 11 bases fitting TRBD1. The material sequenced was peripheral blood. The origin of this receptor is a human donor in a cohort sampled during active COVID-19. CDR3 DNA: TGTGCCAGCAGTTACGGGACAGGGGGGAGCTATGGCTACACCTTC. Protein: CASSYGTGGSYGYTF.